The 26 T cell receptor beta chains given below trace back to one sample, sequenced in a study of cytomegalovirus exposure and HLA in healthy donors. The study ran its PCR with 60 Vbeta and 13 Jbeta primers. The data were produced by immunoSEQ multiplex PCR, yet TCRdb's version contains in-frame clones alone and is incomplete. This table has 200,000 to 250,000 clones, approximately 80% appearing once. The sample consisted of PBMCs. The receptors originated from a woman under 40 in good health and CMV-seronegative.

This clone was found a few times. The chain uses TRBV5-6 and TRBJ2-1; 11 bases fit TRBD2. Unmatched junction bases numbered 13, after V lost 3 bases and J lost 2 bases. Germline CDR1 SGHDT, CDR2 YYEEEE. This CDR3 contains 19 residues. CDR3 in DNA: TGTGCCAGCAGCTCCACCTTTGACTTTAGCGGGGGGGCCTACAATGAGCAGTTCTTC. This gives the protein CASSSTFDFSGGAYNEQFF.

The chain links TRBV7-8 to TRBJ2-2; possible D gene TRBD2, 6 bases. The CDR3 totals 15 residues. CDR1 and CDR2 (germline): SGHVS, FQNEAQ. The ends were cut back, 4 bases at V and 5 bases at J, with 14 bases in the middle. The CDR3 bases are TGTGCCAGCAGCTATACAGAGACTAGAACCGGGGAGCTGTTTTTT. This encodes CASSYTETRTGELFF.

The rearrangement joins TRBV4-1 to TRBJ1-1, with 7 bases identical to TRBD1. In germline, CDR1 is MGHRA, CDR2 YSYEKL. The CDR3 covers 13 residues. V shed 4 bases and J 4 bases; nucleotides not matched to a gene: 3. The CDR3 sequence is CASSRQGATEAFF. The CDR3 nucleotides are TGCGCCAGCAGCCGACAGGGTGCCACTGAAGCTTTCTTT.

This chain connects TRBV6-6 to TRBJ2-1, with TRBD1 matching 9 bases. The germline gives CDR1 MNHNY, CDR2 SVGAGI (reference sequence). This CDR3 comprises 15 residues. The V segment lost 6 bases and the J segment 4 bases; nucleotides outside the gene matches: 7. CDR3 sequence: CASRQPGQGYNEQFF. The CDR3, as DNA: TGTGCCAGCAGACAACCGGGACAGGGATACAATGAGCAGTTCTTC.

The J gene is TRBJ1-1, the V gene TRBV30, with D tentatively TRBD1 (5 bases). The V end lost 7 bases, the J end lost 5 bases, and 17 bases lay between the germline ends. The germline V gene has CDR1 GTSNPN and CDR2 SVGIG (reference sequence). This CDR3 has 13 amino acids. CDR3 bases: TGTGCCTCTCTCCTCTTTGACAGAACTGAAGCTTTCTTT. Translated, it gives CASLLFDRTEAFF.

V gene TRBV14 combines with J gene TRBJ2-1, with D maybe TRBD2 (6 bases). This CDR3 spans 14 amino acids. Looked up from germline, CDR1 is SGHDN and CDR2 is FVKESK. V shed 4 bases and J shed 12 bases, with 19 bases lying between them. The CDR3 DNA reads TGTGCCAGCAGCCCGCGACTAGTGGGGTCTGTGCAGTTCTTC. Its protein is CASSPRLVGSVQFF.

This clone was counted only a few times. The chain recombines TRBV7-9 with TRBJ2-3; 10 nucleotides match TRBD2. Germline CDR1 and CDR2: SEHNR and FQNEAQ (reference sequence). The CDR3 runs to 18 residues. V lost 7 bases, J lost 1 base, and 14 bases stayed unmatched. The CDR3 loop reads CASTPRSSGSEGTDTQYF. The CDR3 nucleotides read TGTGCCAGCACCCCCAGGTCTAGCGGGAGTGAGGGCACAGATACGCAGTATTTT.

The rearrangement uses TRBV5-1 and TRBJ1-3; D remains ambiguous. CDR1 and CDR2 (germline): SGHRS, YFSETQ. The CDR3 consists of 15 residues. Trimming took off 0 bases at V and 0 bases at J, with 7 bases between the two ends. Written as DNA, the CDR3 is TGCGCCAGCAGCTTGGGAGTGAGCTCTGGAAACACCATATATTTT. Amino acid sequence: CASSLGVSSGNTIYF.

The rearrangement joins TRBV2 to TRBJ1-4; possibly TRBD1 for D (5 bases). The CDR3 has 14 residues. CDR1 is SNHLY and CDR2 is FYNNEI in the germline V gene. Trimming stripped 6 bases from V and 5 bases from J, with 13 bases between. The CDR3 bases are TGTGCCAGCAGGATGACAGCTTCCAATGAAAAACTGTTTTTT. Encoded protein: CASRMTASNEKLFF.

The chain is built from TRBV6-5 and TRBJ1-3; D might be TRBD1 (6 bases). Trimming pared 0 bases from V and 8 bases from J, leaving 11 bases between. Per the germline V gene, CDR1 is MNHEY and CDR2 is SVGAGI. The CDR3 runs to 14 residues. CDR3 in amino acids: CASSYSRTVDTIYF. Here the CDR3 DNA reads TGTGCCAGCAGTTACTCCAGGACAGTGGACACCATATATTTT.

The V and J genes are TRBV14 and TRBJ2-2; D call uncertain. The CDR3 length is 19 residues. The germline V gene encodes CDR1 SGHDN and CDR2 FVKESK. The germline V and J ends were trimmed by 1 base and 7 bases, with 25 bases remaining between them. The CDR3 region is CASSQVEAPGSPGSGELFF. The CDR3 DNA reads TGTGCCAGCAGCCAAGTTGAGGCCCCCGGGTCACCGGGTAGCGGGGAGCTGTTTTTT.

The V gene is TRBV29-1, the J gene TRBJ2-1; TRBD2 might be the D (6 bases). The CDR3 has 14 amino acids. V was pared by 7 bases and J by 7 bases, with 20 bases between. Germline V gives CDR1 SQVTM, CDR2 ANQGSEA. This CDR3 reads CSGDGRGGGNEQFF. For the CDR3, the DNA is TGCAGCGGGGATGGGCGGGGTGGAGGAAATGAGCAGTTCTTC.

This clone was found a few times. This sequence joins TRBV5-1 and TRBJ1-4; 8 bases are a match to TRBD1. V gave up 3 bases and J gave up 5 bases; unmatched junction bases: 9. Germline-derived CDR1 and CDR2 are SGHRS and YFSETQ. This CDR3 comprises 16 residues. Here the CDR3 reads CASSSWIGTGNEKLFF. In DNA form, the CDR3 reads TGCGCCAGCAGCTCCTGGATCGGGACAGGCAATGAAAAACTGTTTTTT.

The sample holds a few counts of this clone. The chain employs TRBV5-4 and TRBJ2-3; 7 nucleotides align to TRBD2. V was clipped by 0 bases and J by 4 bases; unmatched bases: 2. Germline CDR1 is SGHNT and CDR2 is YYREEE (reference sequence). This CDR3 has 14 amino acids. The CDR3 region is CASSLVRGADTQYF. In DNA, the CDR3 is TGTGCCAGCAGCTTGGTCCGGGGGGCAGATACGCAGTATTTT.

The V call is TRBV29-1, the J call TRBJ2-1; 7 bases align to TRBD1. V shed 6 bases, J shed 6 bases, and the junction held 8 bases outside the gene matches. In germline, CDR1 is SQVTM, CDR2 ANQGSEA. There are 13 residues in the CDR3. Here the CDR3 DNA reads TGCAGCGTAAGTACAGGGGAATTCAATGAGCAGTTCTTC. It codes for CSVSTGEFNEQFF.

CDR3 region: CASSQGGQVTDGYTF. In nucleotides, the CDR3 is TGTGCCAGCAGCCAAGGGGGACAGGTTACGGACGGCTACACCTTC. The rearrangement uses TRBV4-2 and TRBJ1-2, with TRBD1 matching 8 bases. Losses at the gene ends were 1 base for V and 8 bases for J; bases not matched to a gene: 9. Germline V lookup: CDR1 LGHNA, CDR2 YNFKEQ. The CDR3 loop spans 15 amino acids.

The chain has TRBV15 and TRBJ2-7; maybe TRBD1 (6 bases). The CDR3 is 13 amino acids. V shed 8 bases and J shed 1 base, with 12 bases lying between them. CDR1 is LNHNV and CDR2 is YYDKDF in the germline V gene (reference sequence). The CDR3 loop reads CATRAQGSYEQYF. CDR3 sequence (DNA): TGTGCCACCCGGGCACAGGGATCCTACGAGCAGTACTTC. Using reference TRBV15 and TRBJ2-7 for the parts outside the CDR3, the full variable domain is DAMVIQNPRYQVTQFGKPVTLSCSQTLNHNVMYWYQQKSSQAPKLLFHYYDKDFNNEADTPDNFQSRRPNTSFCFLDIRSPGLGDTAMYLCATRAQGSYEQYFGPGTRLTVT.

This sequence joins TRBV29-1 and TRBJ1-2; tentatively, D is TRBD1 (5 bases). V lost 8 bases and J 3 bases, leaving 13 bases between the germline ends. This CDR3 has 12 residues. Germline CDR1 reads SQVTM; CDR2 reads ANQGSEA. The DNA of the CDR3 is TGCAGCATCCGCCAGGGTGACTATGGCTACACCTTC. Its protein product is CSIRQGDYGYTF. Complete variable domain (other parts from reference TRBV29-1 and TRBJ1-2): SAVISQKPSRDICQRGTSLTIQCQVDSQVTMMFWYRQQPGQSLTLIATANQGSEATYESGFVIDKFPISRPNLTFSTLTVSNMSPEDSSIYLCSIRQGDYGYTFGSGTRLTVV.

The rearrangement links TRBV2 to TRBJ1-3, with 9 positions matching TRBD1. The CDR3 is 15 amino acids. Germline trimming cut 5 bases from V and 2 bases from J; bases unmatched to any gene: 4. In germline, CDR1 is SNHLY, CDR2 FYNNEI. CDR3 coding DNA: TGTGCCAGCAGTTATACAGGGGGCCCTGGAAACACCATATATTTT. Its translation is CASSYTGGPGNTIYF.

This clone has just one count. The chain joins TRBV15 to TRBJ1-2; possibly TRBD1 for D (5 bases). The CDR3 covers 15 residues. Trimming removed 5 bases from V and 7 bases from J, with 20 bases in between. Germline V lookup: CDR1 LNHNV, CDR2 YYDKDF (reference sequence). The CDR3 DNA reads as TGTGCCACCAGCGCTTATTACGGCGCGGGGGGTGGCTACACCTTC. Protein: CATSAYYGAGGGYTF. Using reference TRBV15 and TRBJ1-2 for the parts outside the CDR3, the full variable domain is DAMVIQNPRYQVTQFGKPVTLSCSQTLNHNVMYWYQQKSSQAPKLLFHYYDKDFNNEADTPDNFQSRRPNTSFCFLDIRSPGLGDTAMYLCATSAYYGAGGGYTFGSGTRLTVV.

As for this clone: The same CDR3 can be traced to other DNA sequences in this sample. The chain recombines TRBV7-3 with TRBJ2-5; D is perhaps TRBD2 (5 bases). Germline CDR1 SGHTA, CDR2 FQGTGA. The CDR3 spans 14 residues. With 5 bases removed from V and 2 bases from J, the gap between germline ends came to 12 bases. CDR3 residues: CASSPTGLQETQYF. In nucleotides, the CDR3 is TGTGCCAGCAGCCCGACCGGACTGCAAGAGACCCAGTACTTC.

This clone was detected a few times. Written as DNA, the CDR3 is TGTGCCGGCCGGCCGGGACTAGCGAACTCCTACAATGAGCAGTTCTTC. Amino acid sequence: CAGRPGLANSYNEQFF. The chain is built from TRBV2 and TRBJ2-1, with TRBD2 matching over 10 bases. The CDR3 is 16 amino acids. V lost 11 bases, J lost 0 bases, and 10 bases stayed unmatched. Germline loops: CDR1 SNHLY, CDR2 FYNNEI.

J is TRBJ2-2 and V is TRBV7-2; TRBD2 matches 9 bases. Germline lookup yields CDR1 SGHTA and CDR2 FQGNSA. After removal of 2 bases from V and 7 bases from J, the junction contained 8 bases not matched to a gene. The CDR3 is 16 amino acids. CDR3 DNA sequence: TGTGCCAGCAGCTTAAAACGGGCTAGCGGGGTCGGGGAGCTGTTTTTT. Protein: CASSLKRASGVGELFF. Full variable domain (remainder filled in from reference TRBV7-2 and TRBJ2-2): GAGVSQSPSNKVTEKGKDVELRCDPISGHTALYWYRQSLGQGLEFLIYFQGNSAPDKSGLPSDRFSAERTGGSVSTLTIQRTQQEDSAVYLCASSLKRASGVGELFFGEGSRLTVL.

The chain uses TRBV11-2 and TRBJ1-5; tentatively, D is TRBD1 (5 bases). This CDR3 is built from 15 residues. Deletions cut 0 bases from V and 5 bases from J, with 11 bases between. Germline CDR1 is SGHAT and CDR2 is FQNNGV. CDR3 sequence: CASSLDPGPHQPQHF. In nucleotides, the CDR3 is TGTGCCAGCAGCTTAGATCCAGGGCCGCATCAGCCCCAGCATTTT.

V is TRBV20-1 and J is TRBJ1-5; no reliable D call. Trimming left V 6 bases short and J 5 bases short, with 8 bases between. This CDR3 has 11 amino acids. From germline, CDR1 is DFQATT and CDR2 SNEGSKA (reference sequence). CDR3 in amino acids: CSATEDQPQHF. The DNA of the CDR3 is TGCAGTGCAACGGAGGATCAGCCCCAGCATTTT.

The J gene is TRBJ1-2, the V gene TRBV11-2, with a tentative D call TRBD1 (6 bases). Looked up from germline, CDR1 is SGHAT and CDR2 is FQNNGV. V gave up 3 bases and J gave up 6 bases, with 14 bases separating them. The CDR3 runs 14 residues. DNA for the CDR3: TGTGCCAGCAGCTTCCCCCCAGGGGTAAATGGCTACACCTTC. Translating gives CASSFPPGVNGYTF.